The entry below describes one T cell receptor (beta chain). These data are taken from a study of shared clonotypes between healthy human individuals. Background on the study: Plates per donor: three CD4 naive, three CD4 memory, two CD8 naive, one CD8 memory.

Each donor was a Caucasian adult residing in Nashville, Tennessee. Naive CD4+ cells were CD45RA-selected; the remaining cells were memory. V was clipped by 3 bases and J by 7 bases, with 19 bases between them. The CDR3 is 16 amino acids. Germline V gene lookup returns CDR1 LNHDA and CDR2 SQIVND (reference sequence). The assay was immunoSEQ multiplex PCR, and TCRdb's table has in-frame clones only and misses some. In the table there are roughly 680,000 clones, roughly 72% of which are singletons. Sequencing was done on a sample of memory CD4+ T cells sorted from blood. Subset specified: CD45RA-negative fraction. The receptor comes from a woman aged 25 to 45 in good health. The V gene is TRBV19, the J gene TRBJ1-3; D might be TRBD1 (5 bases). CDR3 in amino acids: CASSITTGTSSNTIYF. CDR3 coding DNA: TGTGCCAGTAGTATCACCACCGGGACCTCTTCCAACACCATATATTTT.